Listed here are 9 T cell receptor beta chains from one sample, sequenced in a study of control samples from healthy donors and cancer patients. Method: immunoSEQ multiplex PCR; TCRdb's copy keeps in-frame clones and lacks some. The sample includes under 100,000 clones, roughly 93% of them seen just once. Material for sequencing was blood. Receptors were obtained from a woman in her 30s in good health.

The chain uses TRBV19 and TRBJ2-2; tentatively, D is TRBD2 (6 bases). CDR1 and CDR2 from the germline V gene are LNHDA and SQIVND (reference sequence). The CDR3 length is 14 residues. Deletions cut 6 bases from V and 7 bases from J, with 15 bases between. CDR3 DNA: TGTGCCAGTAGGTCGGGGGTTGGTATCGGGGAGCTGTTTTTT. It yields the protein CASRSGVGIGELFF. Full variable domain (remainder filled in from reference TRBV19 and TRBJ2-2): DGGITQSPKYLFRKEGQNVTLSCEQNLNHDAMYWYRQDPGQGLRLIYYSQIVNDFQKGDIAEGYSVSREKKESFPLTVTSAQKNPTAFYLCASRSGVGIGELFFGEGSRLTVL.

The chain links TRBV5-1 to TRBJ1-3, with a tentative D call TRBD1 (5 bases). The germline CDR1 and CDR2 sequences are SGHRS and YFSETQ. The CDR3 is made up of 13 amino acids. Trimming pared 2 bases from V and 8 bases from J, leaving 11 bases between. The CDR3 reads CASSFGGADTIYF. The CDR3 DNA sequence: TGCGCCAGCAGCTTTGGGGGAGCGGACACCATATATTTT.

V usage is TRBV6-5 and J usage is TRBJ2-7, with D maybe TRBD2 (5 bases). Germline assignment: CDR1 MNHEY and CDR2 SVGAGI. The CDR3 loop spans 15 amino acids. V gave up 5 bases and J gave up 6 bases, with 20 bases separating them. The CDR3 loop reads CASSSRASLLVEQYF. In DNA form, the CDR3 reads TGTGCCAGCAGTAGTAGGGCTAGCCTTTTGGTCGAGCAGTACTTC.

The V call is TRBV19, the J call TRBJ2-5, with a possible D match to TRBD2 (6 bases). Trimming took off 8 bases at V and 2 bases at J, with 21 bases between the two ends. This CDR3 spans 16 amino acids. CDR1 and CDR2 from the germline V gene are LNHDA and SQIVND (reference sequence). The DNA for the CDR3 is TGTGCCAGTGGACATAGCGGTAGGGCGGGACAAGAGACCCAGTACTTC. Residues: CASGHSGRAGQETQYF.

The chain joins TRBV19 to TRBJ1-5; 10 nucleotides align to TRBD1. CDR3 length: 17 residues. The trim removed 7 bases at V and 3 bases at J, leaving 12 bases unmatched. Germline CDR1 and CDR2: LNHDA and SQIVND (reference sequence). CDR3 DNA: TGTGCCAGTACTAATCGGGGACAGGGGAGGCTCAATCAGCCCCAGCATTTT. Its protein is CASTNRGQGRLNQPQHF.

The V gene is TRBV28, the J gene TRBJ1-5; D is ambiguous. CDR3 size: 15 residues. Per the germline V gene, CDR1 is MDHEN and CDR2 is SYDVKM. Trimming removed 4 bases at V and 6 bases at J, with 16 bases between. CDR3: CASSYSDRESQPQHF. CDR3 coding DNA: TGTGCCAGCAGTTACTCGGACCGCGAAAGTCAGCCCCAGCATTTT.

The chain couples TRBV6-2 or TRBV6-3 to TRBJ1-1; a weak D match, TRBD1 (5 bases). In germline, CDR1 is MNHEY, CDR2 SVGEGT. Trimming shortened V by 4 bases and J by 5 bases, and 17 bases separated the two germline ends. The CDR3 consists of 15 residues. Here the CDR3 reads CASSFSTRGETEAFF. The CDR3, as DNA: TGTGCCAGCAGTTTCAGTACAAGGGGAGAAACTGAAGCTTTCTTT.

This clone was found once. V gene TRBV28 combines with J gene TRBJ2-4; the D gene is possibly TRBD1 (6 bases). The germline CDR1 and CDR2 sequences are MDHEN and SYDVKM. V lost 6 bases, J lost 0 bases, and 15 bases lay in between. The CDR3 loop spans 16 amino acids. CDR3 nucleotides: TGTGCCAGCAGCGAGCAGGGGTCCTCAGCCAAAAACATTCAGTACTTC. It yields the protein CASSEQGSSAKNIQYF. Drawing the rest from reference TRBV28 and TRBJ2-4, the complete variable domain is DVKVTQSSRYLVKRTGEKVFLECVQDMDHENMFWYRQDPGLGLRLIYFSYDVKMKEKGDIPEGYSVSREKKERFSLILESASTNQTSMYLCASSEQGSSAKNIQYFGAGTRLSVL.

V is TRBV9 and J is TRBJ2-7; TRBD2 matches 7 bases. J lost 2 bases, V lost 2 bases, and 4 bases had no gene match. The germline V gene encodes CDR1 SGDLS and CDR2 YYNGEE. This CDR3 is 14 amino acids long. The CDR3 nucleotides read TGTGCCAGCAGCGTGAGCGGGGACCCCTACGAGCAGTACTTC. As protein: CASSVSGDPYEQYF.